The 23 T cell receptor beta chains below were found in one sample sequenced in a study of T cells in Graves' hyperthyroidism and ophthalmopathy. What was amplified from RNA transcripts were TCR beta CDR3 regions. HTBI primers were employed in a first-round RT-PCR of the TCR CDR3. TCRdb processed the multiplex PCR reads anew with MiXCR; each CDR3 protein has one entry. The sample gives over 500,000 distinct CDR3 sequences, roughly 18% of which show up once; about 16% is in the top ten. The specimen sequenced was blood. Every receptor here comes from a woman in her late teens or twenties with Graves' ophthalmopathy.

This chain joins TRBV29-1 and TRBJ2-1; the match to TRBD2 covers 15 bases. This CDR3 spans 16 amino acids. The V gene end was trimmed by 7 bases and the J gene end by 2 bases; junction bases not matched to a gene: 6. The germline V gene has CDR1 SQVTM and CDR2 ANQGSEA. CDR3 region: CSGVGLAGGAYNEQFF. CDR3 DNA sequence: TGCAGCGGGGTAGGACTAGCGGGAGGGGCCTACAATGAGCAGTTCTTC.

The chain uses TRBV7-2 and TRBJ2-7; 7 bases line up with TRBD1. Per the germline V gene, CDR1 is SGHTA and CDR2 is FQGNSA. Trimming removed 6 bases from V and 3 bases from J; junction bases left unmatched: 11. The length of the CDR3 is 15 residues. CDR3 nucleotides: TGTGCCAGCAGACCAGGACAGGTCGGAAACTACGAGCAGTACTTC. Translated, it gives CASRPGQVGNYEQYF.

This clonotype came up many times. The rearrangement joins TRBV6-2 or TRBV6-3 to TRBJ1-6, with 8 bases fitting TRBD1. In germline, CDR1 is MNHEY, CDR2 SVGEGT. The CDR3 is 15 amino acids. Germline trimming cut 5 bases from V and 7 bases from J; bases unmatched to any gene: 7. The CDR3 region is CASSRQGLRNSPLHF. In DNA, the CDR3 is TGTGCCAGCAGTCGACAGGGGTTGAGGAATTCACCCCTCCACTTT.

The chain joins TRBV6-1 to TRBJ1-5, with a weak D call TRBD1 (5 bases). The V gene's germline CDR1 is MNHNS and CDR2 SASEGT. The CDR3 consists of 13 residues. The V end was cut by 1 base, the J end by 6 bases, with 7 bases between. The CDR3 is CASSEVQGQPQHF. For the CDR3, the DNA is TGTGCCAGCAGTGAAGTTCAGGGTCAGCCCCAGCATTTT.

As regards this clonotype: One end of the junction is discordant with germline, which a read error may explain. The genes are TRBV5-1 and TRBJ1-6; TRBD1 matches at 9 bases. CDR3 length: 17 amino acids. CDR1 SGHRS and CDR2 YFSETQ come from the germline V gene. The CDR3 DNA is TGTGCCAGCAGCTTTACCCCCGGGACAGGGTCTTATTCACCCCTCCACTTT. It is translated as CASSFTPGTGSYSPLHF.

This clonotype was observed at least ten times. The chain combines TRBV27 with TRBJ2-1; unclear D gene. Between the trimmed V and J ends, which lost 5 bases and 6 bases, there was a span of 11 bases. The germline gives CDR1 MNHEY, CDR2 SMNVEV (reference sequence). The CDR3 totals 13 residues. CDR3 loop: CASSPGLRNEQFF. The CDR3 nucleotides are TGTGCCAGCAGTCCCGGCCTGCGCAATGAGCAGTTCTTC.

The chain links TRBV13 to TRBJ1-5; the match to TRBD1 covers 8 bases. The CDR3 extends over 17 amino acids. Trimming took 3 bases from V and 2 from J; bases not matched to a gene: 9. Germline V lookup: CDR1 PRHDT, CDR2 FYEKMQ (reference sequence). The CDR3 DNA sequence: TGTGCCAGCAGCTTTGGCACCGACAGGGGAGGCAATCAGCCCCAGCATTTT. Translating gives CASSFGTDRGGNQPQHF. Full variable domain (remainder filled in from reference TRBV13 and TRBJ1-5): AAGVIQSPRHLIKEKRETATLKCYPIPRHDTVYWYQQGPGQDPQFLISFYEKMQSDKGSIPDRFSAQQFSDYHSELNMSSLELGDSALYFCASSFGTDRGGNQPQHFGDGTRLSIL.

The genes are TRBV5-1 and TRBJ2-5, with 8 bases lining up with TRBD1. CDR3 length equals 15 residues. CDR1 and CDR2 from the germline V gene are SGHRS and YFSETQ. V trimming: 5 bases; J trimming: 3 bases; junction bases outside the gene matches: 9. The CDR3 loop reads CASSRDRGGKETQYF. The CDR3 DNA reads TGCGCCAGCAGTCGAGACAGGGGTGGCAAAGAGACCCAGTACTTC.

This clonotype has a count of ten or more. The chain joins TRBV29-1 to TRBJ2-1, with D uncertain. The germline V gene encodes CDR1 SQVTM and CDR2 ANQGSEA. The CDR3 is made up of 13 amino acids. Trimming stripped 6 bases from V and 0 bases from J, with 9 bases between. CDR3 amino acids: CSVRLYSYNEQFF. DNA for the CDR3: TGCAGCGTCCGGCTCTACTCCTACAATGAGCAGTTCTTC.

This clonotype has only a few counts. V and J are TRBV27 and TRBJ1-4; TRBD1 is a possible D gene (5 bases). CDR3 size: 15 residues. CDR1 is MNHEY and CDR2 is SMNVEV in the germline V gene (reference sequence). V gave up 3 bases and J gave up 4 bases, with 12 bases separating them. The CDR3 nucleotides read TGTGCCAGCAGTTTTATGGCGGGGCTTAATGAAAAACTGTTTTTT. Amino acid sequence: CASSFMAGLNEKLFF.

The table lists this clonotype with many counts. The rearrangement joins TRBV28 to TRBJ1-2, with TRBD1 matching over 8 bases. Trimming cost V 5 bases and J 4 bases; bases outside gene matches: 18. Germline V gene data show CDR1 as MDHEN and CDR2 as SYDVKM. CDR3 length: 18 amino acids. This CDR3 reads CASSPFAIRDRSRYGYTF. The CDR3 nucleotides are TGTGCCAGCAGTCCCTTCGCTATACGGGACAGGAGTCGCTATGGCTACACCTTC.

This clonotype was found a few times. The chain links TRBV19 to TRBJ1-1; D is unresolved. The CDR3 is made up of 14 amino acids. The V end lost 2 bases, the J end lost 0 bases, and 7 bases lay between the germline ends. Germline CDR1 LNHDA, CDR2 SQIVND (reference sequence). The CDR3 region is CASSIFGVNTEAFF. DNA of the CDR3: TGTGCCAGTAGTATATTCGGGGTGAACACTGAAGCTTTCTTT.

This clonotype was observed many times. V usage is TRBV7-9 and J usage is TRBJ1-1, with D perhaps matching TRBD1 (6 bases). V was trimmed by 2 bases and J by 5 bases, leaving 12 bases between them. Germline CDR1 SEHNR, CDR2 FQNEAQ (reference sequence). The CDR3 covers 14 residues. The CDR3 coding sequence is TGTGCCAGCAGCTTAAATGGGGGGCGGACTGAAGCTTTCTTT. Translated, it gives CASSLNGGRTEAFF.

This clonotype was seen more than once but under ten times. The genes are TRBV13 and TRBJ2-3, with TRBD1 identical over 9 bases. V lost 3 bases and J lost 4; bases outside the gene matches: 5. Germline CDR1 reads PRHDT; CDR2 reads FYEKMQ (reference sequence). This CDR3 is 15 amino acids long. CDR3 bases: TGTGCCAGCAGCTTGCGGGACAGGGTTGCAGATACGCAGTATTTT. It translates to CASSLRDRVADTQYF.

This clonotype was seen many times. This chain uses TRBV28 with TRBJ1-1; D remains ambiguous. The CDR3 contains 15 residues. Per germline, CDR1 MDHEN and CDR2 SYDVKM. Trimming removed 4 bases at V and 3 bases at J, with 15 bases between. CDR3 protein: CASSYRTVLDTEAFF. CDR3 DNA: TGTGCCAGCAGTTATAGGACCGTCCTTGACACTGAAGCTTTCTTT.

This clonotype was observed at least ten times. This chain links TRBV30 with TRBJ2-1; 7 bases fit TRBD1. The germline gives CDR1 GTSNPN, CDR2 SVGIG (reference sequence). The junction had 6 bases not matched to a gene; V was cut back by 0 bases and J by 13 bases. This CDR3 is 12 amino acids long. The CDR3, as DNA: TGTGCCTGGAGTGTGTTGACAGGGAAACAGTTCTTC. Amino acid sequence: CAWSVLTGKQFF.

The rearrangement links TRBV18 to TRBJ2-5, with D maybe TRBD1 (6 bases). Trimming left V 4 bases short and J 4 bases short, with 10 bases between. The CDR3 has 13 amino acids. CDR1 is KGHSH and CDR2 is LQKENI in the germline V gene. The CDR3 DNA is TGTGCCAGCTCACAAGGGACAACAGAGACCCAGTACTTC. Protein: CASSQGTTETQYF.

The CDR3: CASTPRETGPYGYTF. For the CDR3, the DNA is TGTGCCAGCACCCCCCGTGAGACAGGGCCCTATGGCTACACCTTC. The rearrangement links TRBV5-4 to TRBJ1-2; TRBD1 aligns across 7 bases. Germline-derived CDR1 and CDR2 are SGHNT and YYREEE (reference sequence). This CDR3 has 15 residues. V shed 6 bases, J shed 4 bases, and the junction held 12 bases outside the gene matches.

J is TRBJ1-1 and V is TRBV20-1; TRBD1 matches at 7 bases. J gave up 2 bases and V 5 bases, and 2 bases lay outside the gene matches. This CDR3 is built from 12 residues. From germline, CDR1 is DFQATT and CDR2 SNEGSKA (reference sequence). CDR3 sequence reads: CSAGQANTEAFF. The CDR3 DNA sequence: TGCAGTGCTGGACAGGCAAACACTGAAGCTTTCTTT.

This clonotype has just a few counts. This chain's CDR3 is CASSSSGQTYNEQFF. The CDR3 bases are TGTGCCAGCAGCTCGTCGGGACAGACCTACAATGAGCAGTTCTTC. The chain employs TRBV7-6 and TRBJ2-1; the match to TRBD1 covers 7 bases. CDR1 is SGHVS, CDR2 FNYEAQ, per germline. The CDR3 covers 15 residues. V shed 4 bases and J 2 bases; nucleotides not matched to a gene: 5.

The chain links TRBV19 to TRBJ2-2; 11 bases fit TRBD1. Germline CDR1 is LNHDA and CDR2 is SQIVND (reference sequence). Trimming removed 7 bases from V and 5 bases from J; junction bases left unmatched: 6. This CDR3 region has 15 residues. For the CDR3, the DNA is TGTGCCAGTACTCCCGGGACAGGGGGGACCGGGGAGCTGTTTTTT. This sequence encodes CASTPGTGGTGELFF.

This clonotype was detected a few times. This chain links TRBV7-2 with TRBJ2-4, with D maybe TRBD2 (5 bases). From germline, CDR1 is SGHTA and CDR2 FQGNSA. The CDR3 has 15 residues. V gave up 1 base and J gave up 0 bases, with 7 bases separating them. The CDR3 DNA is TGTGCCAGCAGCTTAGAGCGGCAAGCCAAAAACATTCAGTACTTC. Its translation: CASSLERQAKNIQYF.

In its sample, this clonotype was seen many times. The chain has TRBV12-3 or TRBV12-4 and TRBJ2-7, with unresolved D. This CDR3 comprises 14 residues. Trimming took 6 bases from V and 3 from J, leaving 15 bases between them. Here the CDR3 reads CASSTDGGVYEQYF. CDR3 bases: TGTGCCAGCAGCACAGACGGCGGCGTCTACGAGCAGTACTTC.